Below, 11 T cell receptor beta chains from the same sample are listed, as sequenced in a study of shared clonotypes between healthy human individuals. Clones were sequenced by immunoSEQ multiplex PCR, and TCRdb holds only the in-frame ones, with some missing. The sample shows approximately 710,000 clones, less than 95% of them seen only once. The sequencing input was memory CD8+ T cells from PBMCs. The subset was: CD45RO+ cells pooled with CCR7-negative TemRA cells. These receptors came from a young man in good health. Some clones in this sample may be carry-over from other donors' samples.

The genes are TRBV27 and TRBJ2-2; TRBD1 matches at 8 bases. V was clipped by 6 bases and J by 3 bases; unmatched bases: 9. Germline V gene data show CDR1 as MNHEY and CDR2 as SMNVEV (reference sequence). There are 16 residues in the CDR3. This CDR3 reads CASSFLQTGDTGELFF. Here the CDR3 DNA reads TGTGCCAGCAGCTTCCTCCAGACAGGGGACACCGGGGAGCTGTTTTTT.

CDR3 in amino acids: CASSLNHAGDGLGGYF. The CDR3 bases are TGCGCCAGCAGCTTGAACCATGCGGGAGACGGGTTGGGTGGGTACTTC. The V call is TRBV5-1, the J call TRBJ2-7; 7 nucleotides agree with TRBD2. The CDR3 is 16 residues long. V lost 1 base, J lost 12 bases, and 19 bases stayed unmatched. Germline V gives CDR1 SGHRS, CDR2 YFSETQ.

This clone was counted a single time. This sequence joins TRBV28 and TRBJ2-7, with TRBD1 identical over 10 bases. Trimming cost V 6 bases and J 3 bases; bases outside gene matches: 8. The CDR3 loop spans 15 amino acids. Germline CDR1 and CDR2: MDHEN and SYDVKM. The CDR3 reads CASSLTRDRGYEQYF. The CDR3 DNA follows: TGTGCCAGCAGCCTAACCCGGGACAGGGGCTACGAGCAGTACTTC.

CDR3: CASSSLSGRASEQYF. CDR3 DNA: TGTGCCAGCAGCTCCCTGAGCGGGAGGGCTAGCGAGCAGTACTTC. This rearrangement joins TRBV11-1 to TRBJ2-7; 10 positions agree with TRBD2. J gave up 6 bases and V 4 bases, and 9 bases lay outside the gene matches. Germline V gene lookup returns CDR1 SGHAT and CDR2 FQDESV (reference sequence). The CDR3 consists of 15 residues.

The CDR3 is CASSYLPDREFETQYF. As DNA, the CDR3 is TGTGCCAGCAGTTACCTCCCGGACAGGGAATTTGAGACCCAGTACTTC. V and J are TRBV6-6 and TRBJ2-5, with 8 nucleotides matching TRBD1. The CDR3 spans 16 residues. CDR1 is MNHNY, CDR2 SVGAGI, per germline (reference sequence). Trimming removed 2 bases from V and 5 bases from J; junction bases left unmatched: 10.

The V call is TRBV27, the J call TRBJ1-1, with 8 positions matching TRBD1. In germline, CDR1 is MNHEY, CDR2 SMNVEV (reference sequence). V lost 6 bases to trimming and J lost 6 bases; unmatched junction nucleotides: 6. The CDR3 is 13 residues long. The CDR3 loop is CASRRTGQPEAFF. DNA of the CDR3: TGTGCCAGCAGACGGACAGGGCAGCCTGAAGCTTTCTTT.

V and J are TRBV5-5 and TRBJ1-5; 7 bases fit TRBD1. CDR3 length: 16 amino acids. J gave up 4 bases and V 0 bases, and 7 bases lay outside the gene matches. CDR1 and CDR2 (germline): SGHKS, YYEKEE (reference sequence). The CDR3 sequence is CASSLVPTGRNQPQHF. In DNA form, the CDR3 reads TGTGCCAGCAGCTTGGTCCCGACAGGGAGAAATCAGCCCCAGCATTTT.

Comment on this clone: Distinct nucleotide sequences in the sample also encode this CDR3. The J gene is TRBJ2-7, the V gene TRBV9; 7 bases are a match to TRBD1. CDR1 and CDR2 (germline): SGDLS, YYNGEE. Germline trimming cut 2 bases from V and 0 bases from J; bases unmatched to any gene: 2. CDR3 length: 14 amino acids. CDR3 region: CASSVGDSSYEQYF. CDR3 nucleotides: TGTGCCAGCAGCGTGGGGGACAGCTCCTACGAGCAGTACTTC.

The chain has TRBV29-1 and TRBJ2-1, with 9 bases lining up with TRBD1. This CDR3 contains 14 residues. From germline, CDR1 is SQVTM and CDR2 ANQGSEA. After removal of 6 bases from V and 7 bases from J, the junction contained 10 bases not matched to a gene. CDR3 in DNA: TGCAGCGTGGCAGGGGGACAGGGAATGAATGAGCAGTTCTTC. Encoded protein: CSVAGGQGMNEQFF.

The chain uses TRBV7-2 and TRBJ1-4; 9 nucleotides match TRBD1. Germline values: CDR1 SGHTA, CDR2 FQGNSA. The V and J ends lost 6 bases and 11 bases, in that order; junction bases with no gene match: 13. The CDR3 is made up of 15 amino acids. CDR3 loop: CASRSTGGPMEKLFF. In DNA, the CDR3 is TGTGCCAGCAGAAGTACAGGGGGCCCGATGGAGAAACTGTTTTTT.

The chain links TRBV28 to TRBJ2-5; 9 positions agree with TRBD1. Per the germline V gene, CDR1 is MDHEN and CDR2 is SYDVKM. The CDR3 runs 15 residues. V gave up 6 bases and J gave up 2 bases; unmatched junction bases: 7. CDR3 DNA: TGTGCCAGCAGCTACAGGACAGGGGCTCAAGAGACCCAGTACTTC. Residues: CASSYRTGAQETQYF.